The 29 T cell receptor beta chains below were found in one sample sequenced in a study of beta chain features in type 1 diabetes. Reverse transcription of all isolated RNA meant that expressed TCRB transcripts were sequenced. Profiling relied on immunoSEQ multiplex PCR, and the TCRdb table lists in-frame clones only, not all of them. The sample lists roughly 150,000 clones, around 8% seen once, with 0.55% to 0.75% in the top ten. Sample: central memory CD4+ T cells from blood. The receptors shown here come from a man aged 18 to 29 in good health.

In its sample, this clone was seen a few times. This chain joins TRBV4-3 and TRBJ2-7; TRBD1 aligns across 7 bases. The germline V gene encodes CDR1 LGHNA and CDR2 YSLEER. Trimming cost V 0 bases and J 4 bases; bases outside gene matches: 9. CDR3 length: 16 residues. The CDR3 DNA sequence: TGCGCCAGCAGCCAAGAGGTCCGCAGGGGGATATACGAGCAGTACTTC. It is translated as CASSQEVRRGIYEQYF.

This clone was seen at least ten times. V gene TRBV5-1 combines with J gene TRBJ1-6; TRBD1 might be the D (5 bases). The CDR3 is made up of 13 amino acids. Germline CDR1 reads SGHRS; CDR2 reads YFSETQ. Trimming stripped 0 bases from V and 7 bases from J, with 5 bases between. The CDR3 DNA sequence: TGCGCCAGCAGCTTGGAGGGGAATTCACCCCTCCACTTT. It encodes CASSLEGNSPLHF.

The chain recombines TRBV19 with TRBJ2-5, with 8 bases matching TRBD1. Losses at the gene ends were 9 bases for V and 4 bases for J; bases not matched to a gene: 13. The CDR3 is made up of 15 amino acids. CDR1 is LNHDA and CDR2 is SQIVND in the germline V gene (reference sequence). CDR3 sequence: CASQPSTGDGETQYF. The CDR3 DNA reads TGTGCCAGCCAGCCGTCGACAGGGGATGGAGAGACCCAGTACTTC.

The J gene is TRBJ1-1, the V gene TRBV5-1; unclear D gene. The length of the CDR3 is 16 residues. CDR1 SGHRS and CDR2 YFSETQ come from the germline V gene. V lost 2 bases and J lost 0, with 14 bases in between. For the CDR3, the DNA is TGCGCCAGCAGCTTCGGTCTCGGACTCTTGAACACTGAAGCTTTCTTT. Translation gives CASSFGLGLLNTEAFF.

The chain recombines TRBV7-2 with TRBJ2-1, with TRBD2 matching 8 bases. The CDR3 has 14 amino acids. Germline trimming cut 7 bases from V and 6 bases from J; bases unmatched to any gene: 8. Germline V gene sequence: CDR1 SGHTA, CDR2 FQGNSA. As DNA, the CDR3 is TGTGCCAGCACCACGTTCGGGACTAGCAATGAGCAGTTCTTC. Translation gives CASTTFGTSNEQFF.

This clone has a count of ten or more. The gene calls are TRBV29-1 and TRBJ1-5, with TRBD1 identical over 9 bases. Germline CDR1 is SQVTM and CDR2 is ANQGSEA. J was trimmed by 7 bases and V by 3 bases; bases with no gene match: 7. The CDR3 has 14 amino acids. The CDR3: CSVEKQGAAQPQHF. The DNA for the CDR3 is TGCAGCGTTGAGAAACAGGGGGCGGCACAGCCCCAGCATTTT.

There are a few counts of this clone. The gene calls are TRBV7-2 and TRBJ1-2, with 9 bases identical to TRBD1. The trim removed 4 bases at V and 7 bases at J, leaving 4 bases unmatched. The CDR3 has 13 amino acids. Germline V gene sequence: CDR1 SGHTA, CDR2 FQGNSA. CDR3 amino acids: CASSWGQGGGYTF. Here the CDR3 DNA reads TGTGCCAGCAGCTGGGGACAGGGAGGTGGCTACACCTTC.

The rearrangement joins TRBV6-6 to TRBJ1-6; 8 nucleotides agree with TRBD1. CDR3 length: 13 residues. V was pared by 5 bases and J by 14 bases, with 8 bases of the junction left unmatched. Germline V gene lookup returns CDR1 MNHNY and CDR2 SVGAGI (reference sequence). CDR3 loop: CASSIGTGPALHF. The CDR3 nucleotides read TGTGCCAGCAGTATCGGGACAGGCCCGGCCCTCCACTTT.

In its sample, this clone was seen many times. V and J are TRBV29-1 and TRBJ2-1; unclear D gene. CDR1 and CDR2 from the germline V gene are SQVTM and ANQGSEA. The V end lost 7 bases, the J end lost 8 bases, and 12 bases lay between the germline ends. The CDR3 loop spans 11 amino acids. The CDR3 spells CSAHRSDEQFF. The CDR3 DNA sequence: TGCAGCGCCCATCGTTCGGATGAGCAGTTCTTC.

V is TRBV4-2 and J is TRBJ1-2; 7 nucleotides agree with TRBD1. The V gene end was trimmed by 1 base and the J gene end by 4 bases; junction bases not matched to a gene: 3. CDR1 and CDR2 (germline): LGHNA, YNFKEQ. This CDR3 is built from 14 residues. CDR3 region: CASSQGQGGYGYTF. Written as DNA, the CDR3 is TGTGCCAGCAGCCAAGGGCAGGGGGGCTATGGCTACACCTTC.

The chain links TRBV2 to TRBJ2-1; 7 bases fit TRBD1. J lost 0 bases, V lost 6 bases, and 5 bases had no gene match. CDR3 size: 15 residues. Germline assignment: CDR1 SNHLY and CDR2 FYNNEI. The CDR3 sequence: CASRPDRSSYNEQFF. The CDR3 DNA reads as TGTGCCAGCAGACCGGACAGGAGCTCCTACAATGAGCAGTTCTTC.

This clone turned up a few times. This sequence joins TRBV10-3 and TRBJ2-1, with 9 nucleotides matching TRBD2. With V trimmed by 8 bases and J by 10 bases, 9 bases remained unmatched. This CDR3 has 13 residues. In germline, CDR1 is ENHRY, CDR2 SYGVKD. The CDR3 loop is CAIGEAGGREQFF. The CDR3, as DNA: TGTGCCATCGGGGAAGCGGGGGGCAGGGAGCAGTTCTTC.

This clone was seen more than once but under ten times. A clone one base away is much larger, so this may be a read error. The rearrangement links TRBV6-5 to TRBJ2-5; TRBD2 matches 12 bases. V trimming: 6 bases; J trimming: 4 bases; junction bases outside the gene matches: 3. Germline lookup yields CDR1 MNHEY and CDR2 SVGAGI. There are 14 residues in the CDR3. The DNA of the CDR3 is TGTGCCAGCAGCCCGACTAGCGGGGGAGAGACCCAGTACTTC. This encodes CASSPTSGGETQYF.

This clone was found many times. The chain couples TRBV18 to TRBJ2-1; TRBD2 agrees at 11 bases. Germline assignment: CDR1 KGHSH and CDR2 LQKENI. J gave up 4 bases and V 4 bases, and 3 bases lay outside the gene matches. The CDR3 sequence is 15 residues long. CDR3 sequence: CASSQTSGAYNEQFF. CDR3 sequence (DNA): TGTGCCAGCTCACAGACTAGCGGGGCTTACAATGAGCAGTTCTTC.

The chain carries TRBV6-1 and TRBJ2-7, with TRBD2 matching 10 bases. Germline CDR1 MNHNS, CDR2 SASEGT. Germline trimming cut 5 bases from V and 4 bases from J; bases unmatched to any gene: 5. CDR3 size: 14 residues. CDR3: CASSWTSGDYEQYF. In nucleotides, the CDR3 is TGTGCCAGCAGTTGGACTAGCGGAGATTACGAGCAGTACTTC.

This clone was observed a few times. The V gene is TRBV6-5, the J gene TRBJ2-3, with 7 bases aligning to TRBD2. This CDR3 comprises 15 residues. The germline gives CDR1 MNHEY, CDR2 SVGAGI. Trimming took 5 bases from V and 4 from J; bases not matched to a gene: 9. CDR3 nucleotides: TGTGCCAGCAGTCCGATGACGGGGGGTTCAGATACGCAGTATTTT. It codes for CASSPMTGGSDTQYF.

This clone has only a few counts. The chain is built from TRBV27 and TRBJ1-2; no firm D call. The CDR3 loop spans 13 amino acids. The germline V and J ends were trimmed by 0 bases and 6 bases, with 8 bases remaining between them. The germline V gene has CDR1 MNHEY and CDR2 SMNVEV (reference sequence). The CDR3 region is CASSLSGVDGYTF. The CDR3 bases are TGTGCCAGCAGTTTATCCGGGGTGGATGGCTACACCTTC.

This rearrangement joins TRBV5-4 to TRBJ1-2; D not resolved. Germline V lookup: CDR1 SGHNT, CDR2 YYREEE (reference sequence). V was trimmed by 1 base and J by 0 bases, leaving 10 bases between them. The CDR3 loop spans 15 amino acids. This CDR3 reads CASSLRQATNYGYTF. DNA of the CDR3: TGTGCCAGCAGCTTGAGGCAGGCAACTAACTATGGCTACACCTTC.

This clone occurred many times. The chain is built from TRBV9 and TRBJ2-1; no firm D call. The V and J ends lost 4 bases and 6 bases respectively, with 5 bases between them. The CDR3 sequence is 11 residues long. Germline V lookup: CDR1 SGDLS, CDR2 YYNGEE. The CDR3 is CASSLANEQFF. The CDR3, as DNA: TGTGCCAGCAGCCTGGCCAATGAGCAGTTCTTC. Drawing the rest from reference TRBV9 and TRBJ2-1, the complete variable domain is DSGVTQTPKHLITATGQRVTLRCSPRSGDLSVYWYQQSLDQGLQFLIQYYNGEERAKGNILERFSAQQFPDLHSELNLSSLELGDSALYFCASSLANEQFFGPGTRLTVL.

The V gene is TRBV18, the J gene TRBJ2-1; a weak D match, TRBD1 (5 bases). Deletions cut 0 bases from V and 6 bases from J, with 9 bases between. Germline loops: CDR1 KGHSH, CDR2 LQKENI. CDR3 size: 14 residues. The DNA for the CDR3 is TGTGCCAGCTCACCACCGGAAGGGGTCAATGAGCAGTTCTTC. This sequence encodes CASSPPEGVNEQFF.

This clone was observed at least ten times. This chain connects TRBV9 to TRBJ2-1; weak D call: TRBD2 (5 bases). The CDR3 loop spans 12 amino acids. Trimming cost V 4 bases and J 9 bases, with 11 bases left between them. Germline values: CDR1 SGDLS, CDR2 YYNGEE. DNA of the CDR3: TGTGCCAGCAGCCCTAGTGAGGGTGAGCAGTTCTTC. Translation: CASSPSEGEQFF.

The sample holds many counts of this clone. The chain has TRBV29-1 and TRBJ1-1; maybe TRBD1 (6 bases). The V end lost 7 bases, the J end lost 1 base, and 16 bases lay between the germline ends. The CDR3 has 14 residues. Germline assignment: CDR1 SQVTM and CDR2 ANQGSEA. The CDR3 DNA is TGCAGCGCCCAAGTGACAGGAAAGAACACTGAAGCTTTCTTT. Encoded protein: CSAQVTGKNTEAFF.

J is TRBJ2-5 and V is TRBV6-5, with 9 nucleotides matching TRBD2. The CDR3 covers 15 residues. The V and J ends lost 0 bases and 5 bases, in that order; junction bases with no gene match: 4. Germline V gene lookup returns CDR1 MNHEY and CDR2 SVGAGI. CDR3 sequence reads: CASSYSAGGRETQYF. CDR3 DNA: TGTGCCAGCAGTTACTCTGCGGGAGGGCGGGAGACCCAGTACTTC.

This clone was detected ten times or more. The chain uses TRBV7-9 and TRBJ2-1; D may be TRBD1 (5 bases). Between the trimmed V and J ends, which lost 5 bases and 9 bases, there was a span of 17 bases. The CDR3 has 14 residues. The germline gives CDR1 SEHNR, CDR2 FQNEAQ (reference sequence). CDR3 bases: TGTGCCAGCAGCGTCGGTAGGGGCTCAGGTGAGCAGTTCTTC. Translation: CASSVGRGSGEQFF.

This clone was observed a few times. This rearrangement joins TRBV2 to TRBJ1-5, with no clear D. From germline, CDR1 is SNHLY and CDR2 FYNNEI. The V end was cut by 6 bases, the J end by 4 bases, with 16 bases between. The CDR3 consists of 15 residues. The CDR3 sequence is CASRGIRGLNQPQHF. In DNA, the CDR3 is TGTGCCAGCAGGGGAATACGGGGTCTTAATCAGCCCCAGCATTTT.

CDR3 bases: TGTGCCAGTAGTATAGATCTATGGACAGGGGTGACAGATACGCAGTATTTT. This gives the protein CASSIDLWTGVTDTQYF. The V call is TRBV19, the J call TRBJ2-3, with 9 bases aligning to TRBD1. With V trimmed by 0 bases and J by 3 bases, 7 bases remained unmatched. CDR1 and CDR2 (germline): LNHDA, SQIVND (reference sequence). CDR3 size: 17 residues.

The rearrangement uses TRBV5-1 and TRBJ2-5, with a weak D call TRBD1 (6 bases). Between the trimmed V and J ends, which lost 7 bases and 1 base, there was a span of 17 bases. The CDR3 totals 15 residues. From germline, CDR1 is SGHRS and CDR2 YFSETQ. This chain's CDR3 is CASATLGQLQETQYF. In DNA form, the CDR3 reads TGCGCCAGCGCCACCCTTGGACAGCTCCAAGAGACCCAGTACTTC.

The V and J genes are TRBV30 and TRBJ1-2; D is unresolved. The CDR3 extends over 15 amino acids. The germline V and J ends were trimmed by 1 base and 2 bases, with 14 bases remaining between them. Germline V CDR1 and CDR2: GTSNPN, SVGIG (reference sequence). CDR3 sequence: CAWSAPGGNNYGYTF. CDR3 nucleotides: TGTGCCTGGAGTGCCCCCGGAGGGAACAACTATGGCTACACCTTC. Drawing the rest from reference TRBV30 and TRBJ1-2, the complete variable domain is SQTIHQWPATLVQPVGSPLSLECTVEGTSNPNLYWYRQAAGRGLQLLFYSVGIGQISSEVPQNLSASRPQDRQFILSSKKLLLSDSGFYLCAWSAPGGNNYGYTFGSGTRLTVV.

The J gene is TRBJ2-3, the V gene TRBV9; no definite D call. The CDR3 runs 18 residues. Trimming stripped 7 bases from V and 0 bases from J, with 24 bases between. Germline V gives CDR1 SGDLS, CDR2 YYNGEE. In DNA, the CDR3 is TGTGCCAGCGCGTCGTACCCGCCTAGTTTATCTAGCACAGATACGCAGTATTTT. As protein: CASASYPPSLSSTDTQYF. The variable domain in full, with the rest retrieved from reference TRBV9 and TRBJ2-3, is DSGVTQTPKHLITATGQRVTLRCSPRSGDLSVYWYQQSLDQGLQFLIQYYNGEERAKGNILERFSAQQFPDLHSELNLSSLELGDSALYFCASASYPPSLSSTDTQYFGPGTRLTVL.